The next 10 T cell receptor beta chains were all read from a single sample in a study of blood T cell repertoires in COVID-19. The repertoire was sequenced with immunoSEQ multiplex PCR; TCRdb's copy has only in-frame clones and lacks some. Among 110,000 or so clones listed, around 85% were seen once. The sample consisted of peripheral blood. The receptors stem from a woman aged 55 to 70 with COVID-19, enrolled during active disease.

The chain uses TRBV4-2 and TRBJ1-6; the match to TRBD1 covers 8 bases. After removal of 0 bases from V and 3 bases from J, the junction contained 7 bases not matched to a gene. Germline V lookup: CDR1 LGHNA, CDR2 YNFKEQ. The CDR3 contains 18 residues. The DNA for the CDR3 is TGTGCCAGCAGCCAAGATCCGCAGGGGGCCGGCTATAATTCACCCCTCCACTTT. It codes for CASSQDPQGAGYNSPLHF.

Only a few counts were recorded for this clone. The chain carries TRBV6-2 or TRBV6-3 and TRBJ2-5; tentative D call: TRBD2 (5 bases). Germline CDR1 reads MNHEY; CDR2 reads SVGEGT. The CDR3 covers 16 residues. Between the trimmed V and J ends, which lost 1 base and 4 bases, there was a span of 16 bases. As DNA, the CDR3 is TGTGCCAGCAGTTACTTACGGACTCGTGGTCTAGAGACCCAGTACTTC. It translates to CASSYLRTRGLETQYF.

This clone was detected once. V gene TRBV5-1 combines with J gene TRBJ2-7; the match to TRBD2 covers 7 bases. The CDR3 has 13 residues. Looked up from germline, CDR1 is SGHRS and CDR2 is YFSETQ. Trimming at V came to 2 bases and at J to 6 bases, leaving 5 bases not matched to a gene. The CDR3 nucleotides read TGCGCCAGCAGCTTAGCGGGGAATGGCGAGCAGTACTTC. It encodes CASSLAGNGEQYF.

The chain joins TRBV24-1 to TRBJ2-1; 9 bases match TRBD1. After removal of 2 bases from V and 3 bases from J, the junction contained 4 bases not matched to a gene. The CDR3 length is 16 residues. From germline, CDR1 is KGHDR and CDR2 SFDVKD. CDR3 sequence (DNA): TGTGCCACCAGTGATTCACGACAGGGGGTCTACAATGAGCAGTTCTTC. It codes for CATSDSRQGVYNEQFF.

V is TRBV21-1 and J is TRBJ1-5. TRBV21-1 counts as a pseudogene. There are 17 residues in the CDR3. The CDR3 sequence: CASSKGTEGRCNQPQHF. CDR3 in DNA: TGTGCCAGCAGCAAAGGGACCGAGGGAAGGTGCAATCAGCCCCAGCATTTT.

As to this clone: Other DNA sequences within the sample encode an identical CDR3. CDR3 amino acids: CASRRQGMNTEAFF. Written as DNA, the CDR3 is TGTGCCAGCAGAAGACAGGGAATGAACACTGAAGCTTTCTTT. The chain uses TRBV27 and TRBJ1-1, with 7 nucleotides matching TRBD1. The CDR3 has 14 amino acids. Germline V gene sequence: CDR1 MNHEY, CDR2 SMNVEV (reference sequence). Trimming at V came to 6 bases and at J to 0 bases, leaving 4 bases not matched to a gene.

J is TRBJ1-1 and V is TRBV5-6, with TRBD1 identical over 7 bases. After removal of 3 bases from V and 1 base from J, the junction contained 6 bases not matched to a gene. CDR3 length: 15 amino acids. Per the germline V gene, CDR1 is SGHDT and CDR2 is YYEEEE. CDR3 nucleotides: TGTGCCAGCAGCTCCTCCGGGACAGCGAACACTGAAGCTTTCTTT. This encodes CASSSSGTANTEAFF.

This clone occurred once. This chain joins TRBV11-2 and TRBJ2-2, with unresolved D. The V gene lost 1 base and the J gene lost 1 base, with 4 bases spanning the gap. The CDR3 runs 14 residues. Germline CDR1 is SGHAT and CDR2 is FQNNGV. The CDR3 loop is CASSLVQNTGELFF. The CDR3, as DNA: TGTGCCAGCAGCTTAGTACAGAACACCGGGGAGCTGTTTTTT. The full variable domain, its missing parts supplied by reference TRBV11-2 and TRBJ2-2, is EAGVAQSPRYKIIEKRQSVAFWCNPISGHATLYWYQQILGQGPKLLIQFQNNGVVDDSQLPKDRFSAERLKGVDSTLKIQPAKLEDSAVYLCASSLVQNTGELFFGEGSRLTVL.

The CDR3 coding sequence is TGTGCCAGCAGCTACAGCTCGCAGGGGGGTGGCTACACCTTC. Translating gives CASSYSSQGGGYTF. The chain is built from TRBV7-9 and TRBJ1-2; 7 bases match TRBD1. CDR1 SEHNR and CDR2 FQNEAQ come from the germline V gene (reference sequence). The V gene end was trimmed by 4 bases and the J gene end by 7 bases; junction bases not matched to a gene: 9. CDR3 length equals 14 residues.

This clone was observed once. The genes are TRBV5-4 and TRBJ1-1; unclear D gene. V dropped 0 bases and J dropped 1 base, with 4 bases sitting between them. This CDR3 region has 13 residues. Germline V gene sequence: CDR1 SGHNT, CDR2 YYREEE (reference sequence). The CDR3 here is CASSLGPNTEAFF. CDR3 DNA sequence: TGTGCCAGCAGCTTGGGGCCGAACACTGAAGCTTTCTTT.